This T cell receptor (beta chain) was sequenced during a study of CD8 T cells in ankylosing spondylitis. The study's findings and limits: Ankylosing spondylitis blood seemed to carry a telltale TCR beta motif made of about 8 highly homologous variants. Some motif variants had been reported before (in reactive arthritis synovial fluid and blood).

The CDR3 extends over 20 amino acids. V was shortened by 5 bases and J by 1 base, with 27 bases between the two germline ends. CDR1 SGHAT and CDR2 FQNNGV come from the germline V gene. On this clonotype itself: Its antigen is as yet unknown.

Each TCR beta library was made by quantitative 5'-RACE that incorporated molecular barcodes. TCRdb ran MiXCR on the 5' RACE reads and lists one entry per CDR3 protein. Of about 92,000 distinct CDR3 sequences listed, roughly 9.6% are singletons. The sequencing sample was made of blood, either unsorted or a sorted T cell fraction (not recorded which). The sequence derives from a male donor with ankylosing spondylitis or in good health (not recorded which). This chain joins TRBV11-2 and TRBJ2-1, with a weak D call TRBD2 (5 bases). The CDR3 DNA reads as TGTGCCAGCAGCACCCGGACCAGCGGTAGCACCATTATTTCCTACAATGAGCAGTTCTTC. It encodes CASSTRTSGSTIISYNEQFF. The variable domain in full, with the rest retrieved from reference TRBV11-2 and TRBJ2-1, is EAGVAQSPRYKIIEKRQSVAFWCNPISGHATLYWYQQILGQGPKLLIQFQNNGVVDDSQLPKDRFSAERLKGVDSTLKIQPAKLEDSAVYLCASSTRTSGSTIISYNEQFFGPGTRLTVL.